This TCR beta chain appears in the sequencing data of a study of CD8 T cells in ankylosing spondylitis. TCRdb ran MiXCR on the 5' RACE reads and lists one entry per CDR3 protein. The sample has about 140,000 distinct CDR3 sequences; around 10% are singletons. The CDR3 sequence is 13 residues long. The V and J ends lost 6 bases and 2 bases respectively, with 10 bases between them. Germline CDR1 and CDR2: LNHDA and SQIVND (reference sequence). This clonotype was picked up many times. The TCR sequence derives from a female donor with ankylosing spondylitis or in good health (not recorded which). The rearrangement joins TRBV19 to TRBJ1-2, with D maybe TRBD1 (6 bases). Source material: blood, either unsorted or a sorted T cell fraction (not recorded which). The CDR3 sequence is CASSHTGNYGYTF. The CDR3 region has the DNA TGTGCCAGTAGCCATACAGGGAACTATGGCTACACCTTC.